The clone carrying this T cell receptor (beta chain) was counted at least ten times. What it binds is unknown. These data are taken from a study of early T cells in non-severe SARS-CoV-2 infection. Overall study context: Chains were unpaired, as sequencing was done on bulk RNA from unsorted whole blood. Study-wide findings and caveats: VDJdb-based matching was biased toward anti-spike CD8 responses and missed private and CD4 specificities.

Individual cDNA molecules each received unique molecular identifiers attached to them. One entry per CDR3 protein, called by TCRdb with MiXCR from the 5' RACE reads. Here the sample spans tens of thousands of distinct CDR3 sequences, around an eighth being singletons. V was clipped by 5 bases and J by 4 bases; unmatched bases: 4. Germline V CDR1 and CDR2: SGHAT, FQNNGV. The CDR3 spans 14 residues. The sequenced sample was whole blood. This clonotype was obtained from an adult who was a healthcare worker with PCR-confirmed SARS-CoV-2 infection or an uninfected control (not recorded which). The chain employs TRBV11-2 and TRBJ2-5, with TRBD1 matching over 10 bases. The CDR3 DNA is TGTGCCAGCAGCGGAGGGGACAGGGGAGAGACCCAGTACTTC. Translation: CASSGGDRGETQYF.